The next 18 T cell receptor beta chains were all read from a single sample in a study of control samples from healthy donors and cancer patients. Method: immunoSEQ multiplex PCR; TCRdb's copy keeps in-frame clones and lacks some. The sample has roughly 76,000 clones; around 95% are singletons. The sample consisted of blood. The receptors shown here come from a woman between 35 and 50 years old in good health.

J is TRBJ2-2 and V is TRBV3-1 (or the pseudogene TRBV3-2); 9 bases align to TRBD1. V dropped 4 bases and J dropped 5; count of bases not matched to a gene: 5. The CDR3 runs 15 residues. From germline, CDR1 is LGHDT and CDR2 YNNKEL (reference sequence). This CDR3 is CASSPSGTGTGELFF. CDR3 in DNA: TGTGCCAGCAGCCCCTCCGGGACAGGGACCGGGGAGCTGTTTTTT.

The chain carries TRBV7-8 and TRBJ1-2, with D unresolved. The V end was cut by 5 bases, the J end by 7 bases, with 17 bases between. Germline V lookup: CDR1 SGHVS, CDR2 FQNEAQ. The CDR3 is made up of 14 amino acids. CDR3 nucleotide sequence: TGTGCCAGCAGCCCAAGCCCAGGTTTTCCTGGCTACACCTTC. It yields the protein CASSPSPGFPGYTF.

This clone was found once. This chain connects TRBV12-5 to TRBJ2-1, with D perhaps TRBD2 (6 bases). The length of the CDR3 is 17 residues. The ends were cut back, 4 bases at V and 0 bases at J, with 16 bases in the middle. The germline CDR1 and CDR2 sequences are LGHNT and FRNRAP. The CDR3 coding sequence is TGTGCTAGTGGTTCTTCTTCGGGACTGAGCTCCTACAATGAGCAGTTCTTC. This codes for CASGSSSGLSSYNEQFF.

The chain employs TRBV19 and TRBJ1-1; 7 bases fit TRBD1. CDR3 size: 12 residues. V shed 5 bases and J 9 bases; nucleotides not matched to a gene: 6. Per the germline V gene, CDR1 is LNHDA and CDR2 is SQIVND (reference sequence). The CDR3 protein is CASSAGQPKAFF. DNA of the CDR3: TGTGCCAGTAGTGCGGGACAGCCTAAAGCTTTCTTT.

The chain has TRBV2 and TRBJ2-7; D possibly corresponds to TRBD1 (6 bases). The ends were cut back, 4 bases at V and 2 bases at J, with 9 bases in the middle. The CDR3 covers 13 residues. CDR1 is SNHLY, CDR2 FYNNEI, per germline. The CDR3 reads CASSGQVPYEQYF. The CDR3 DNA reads TGTGCCAGCAGTGGACAGGTCCCCTACGAGCAGTACTTC.

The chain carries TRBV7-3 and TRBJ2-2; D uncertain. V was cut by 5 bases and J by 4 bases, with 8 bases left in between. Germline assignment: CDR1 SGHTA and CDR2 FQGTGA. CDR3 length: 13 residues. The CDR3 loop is CASSPTGTGELFF. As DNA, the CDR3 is TGTGCCAGCAGCCCCACGGGCACCGGGGAGCTGTTTTTT.

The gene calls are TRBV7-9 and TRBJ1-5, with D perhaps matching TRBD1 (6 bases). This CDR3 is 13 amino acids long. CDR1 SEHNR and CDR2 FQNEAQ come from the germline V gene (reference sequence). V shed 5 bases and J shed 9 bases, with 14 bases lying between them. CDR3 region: CASSPEGGSPQHF. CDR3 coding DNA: TGTGCCAGCAGCCCCGAGGGGGGGTCGCCCCAGCATTTT.

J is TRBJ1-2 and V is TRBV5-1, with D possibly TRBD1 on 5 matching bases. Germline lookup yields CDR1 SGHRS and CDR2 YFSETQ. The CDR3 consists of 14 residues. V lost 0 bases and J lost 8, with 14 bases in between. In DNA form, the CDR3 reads TGCGCCAGCAGCTTGGTTGTGGGGGTTGAAGGCTACACCTTC. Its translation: CASSLVVGVEGYTF.

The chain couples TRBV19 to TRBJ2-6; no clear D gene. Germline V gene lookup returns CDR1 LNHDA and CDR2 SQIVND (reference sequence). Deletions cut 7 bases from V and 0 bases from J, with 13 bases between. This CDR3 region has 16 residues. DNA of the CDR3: TGTGCCAGTACCCCAGTAACCCCCTCTGGGGCCAACGTCCTGACTTTC. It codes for CASTPVTPSGANVLTF.

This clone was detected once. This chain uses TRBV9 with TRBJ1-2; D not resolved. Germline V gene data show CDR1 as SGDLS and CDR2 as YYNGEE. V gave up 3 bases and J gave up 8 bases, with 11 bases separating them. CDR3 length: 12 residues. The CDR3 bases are TGTGCCAGCAGCGGTTTGGCGAGCGGCTACACCTTC. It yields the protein CASSGLASGYTF.

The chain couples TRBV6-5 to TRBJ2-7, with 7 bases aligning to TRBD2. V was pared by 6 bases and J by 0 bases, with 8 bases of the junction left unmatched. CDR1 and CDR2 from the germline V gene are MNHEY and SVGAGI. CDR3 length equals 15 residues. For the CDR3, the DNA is TGTGCCAGCAGCCAAATGGGGGGGTACTCCTACGAGCAGTACTTC. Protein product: CASSQMGGYSYEQYF.

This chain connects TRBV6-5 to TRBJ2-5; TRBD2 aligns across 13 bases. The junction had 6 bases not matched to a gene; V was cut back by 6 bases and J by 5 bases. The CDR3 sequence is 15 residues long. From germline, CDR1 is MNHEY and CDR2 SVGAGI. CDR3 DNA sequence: TGTGCCAGCAGAATGGGACTAGCGGGAACGGAGACCCAGTACTTC. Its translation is CASRMGLAGTETQYF.

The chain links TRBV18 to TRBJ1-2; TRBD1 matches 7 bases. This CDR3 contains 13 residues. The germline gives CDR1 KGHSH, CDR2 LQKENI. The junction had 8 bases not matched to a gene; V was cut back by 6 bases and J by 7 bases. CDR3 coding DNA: TGTGCCAGCTCTCCCCAGGGGGATCGTGGCTACACCTTC. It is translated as CASSPQGDRGYTF.

CDR3 amino acids: CASSPTWSDRGDSPLHF. CDR3 coding DNA: TGTGCCAGCAGCCCAACCTGGTCCGACAGGGGGGATTCACCCCTCCACTTT. The chain recombines TRBV7-9 with TRBJ1-6; 9 nucleotides line up with TRBD1. Germline trimming cut 5 bases from V and 8 bases from J; bases unmatched to any gene: 13. The CDR3 loop spans 17 amino acids. Germline CDR1 is SEHNR and CDR2 is FQNEAQ (reference sequence).

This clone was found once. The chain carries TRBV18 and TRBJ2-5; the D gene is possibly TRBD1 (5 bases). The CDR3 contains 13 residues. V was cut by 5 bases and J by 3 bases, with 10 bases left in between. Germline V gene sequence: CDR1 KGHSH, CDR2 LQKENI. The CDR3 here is CASSFGQEETQYF. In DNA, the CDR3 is TGTGCCAGCTCATTCGGACAAGAAGAGACCCAGTACTTC.

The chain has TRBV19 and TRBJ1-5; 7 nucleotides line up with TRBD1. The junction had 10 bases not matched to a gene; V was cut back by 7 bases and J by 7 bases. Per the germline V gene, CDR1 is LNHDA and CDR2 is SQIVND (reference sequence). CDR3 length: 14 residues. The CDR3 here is CASNMGQGGQPQHF. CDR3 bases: TGTGCCAGTAACATGGGGCAGGGGGGACAGCCCCAGCATTTT.

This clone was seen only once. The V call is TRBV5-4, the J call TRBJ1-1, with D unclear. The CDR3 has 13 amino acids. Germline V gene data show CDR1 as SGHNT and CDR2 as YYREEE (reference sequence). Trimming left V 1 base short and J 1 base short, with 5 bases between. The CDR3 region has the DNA TGTGCCAGCAGCTTGCTGGGGAACACTGAAGCTTTCTTT. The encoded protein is CASSLLGNTEAFF.

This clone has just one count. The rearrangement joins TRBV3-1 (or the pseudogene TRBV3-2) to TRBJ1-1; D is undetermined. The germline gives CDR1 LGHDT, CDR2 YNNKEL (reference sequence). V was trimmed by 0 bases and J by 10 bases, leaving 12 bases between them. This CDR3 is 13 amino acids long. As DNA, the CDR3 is TGTGCCAGCAGCCAAGATTGGCAGGTTGGAGCTTTCTTT. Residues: CASSQDWQVGAFF.